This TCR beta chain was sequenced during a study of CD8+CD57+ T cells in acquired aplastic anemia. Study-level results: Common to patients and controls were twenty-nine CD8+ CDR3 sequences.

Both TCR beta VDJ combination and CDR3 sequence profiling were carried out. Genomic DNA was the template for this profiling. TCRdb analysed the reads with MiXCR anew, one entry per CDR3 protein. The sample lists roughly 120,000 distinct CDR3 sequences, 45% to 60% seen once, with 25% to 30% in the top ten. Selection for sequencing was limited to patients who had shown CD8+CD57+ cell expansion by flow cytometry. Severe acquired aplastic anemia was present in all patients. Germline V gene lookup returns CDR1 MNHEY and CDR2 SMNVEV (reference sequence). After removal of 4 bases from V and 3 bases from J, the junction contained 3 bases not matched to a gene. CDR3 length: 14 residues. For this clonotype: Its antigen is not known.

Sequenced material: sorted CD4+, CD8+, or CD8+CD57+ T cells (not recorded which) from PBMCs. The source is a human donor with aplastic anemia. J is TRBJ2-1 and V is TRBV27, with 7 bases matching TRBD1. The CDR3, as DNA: TGTGCCAGCAGTTCATGGACAGGCTACAATGAGCAGTTCTTC. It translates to CASSSWTGYNEQFF.